The next 26 T cell receptor beta chains were all read from a single sample in a study of T cells in Graves' hyperthyroidism and ophthalmopathy. RNA transcripts served as the template for amplifying TCR beta CDR3 regions. TCR CDR3 regions were first amplified by RT-PCR with HTBI primers. TCRdb itself ran the multiplex PCR reads through MiXCR, one entry per CDR3 protein. The sample shows roughly 500,000 distinct CDR3 sequences, around 43% of them seen only once. Input material: peripheral blood or thyroid tissue (not recorded which). The receptors were sampled from an adult woman with Graves' disease, either hyperthyroidism or ophthalmopathy (not recorded which).

A note on this clonotype: In this CDR3 the conserved last residue, phenylalanine or tryptophan, is missing, so a read error is likely. The chain combines TRBV4-1 with TRBJ1-6, with 8 bases lining up with TRBD1. The germline CDR1 and CDR2 sequences are MGHRA and YSYEKL. V gave up 3 bases and J gave up 9 bases; unmatched junction bases: 1. The CDR3 is 13 residues long. The CDR3 here is CASSHGQGSPLHC. CDR3 nucleotide sequence: TGCGCCAGCAGCCATGGACAGGGTTCACCCCTCCACTGT.

This clonotype was picked up many times. The J gene is TRBJ2-7, the V gene TRBV29-1; tentative D call: TRBD2 (6 bases). Germline lookup yields CDR1 SQVTM and CDR2 ANQGSEA. Between the trimmed V and J ends, which lost 1 base and 1 base, there was a span of 14 bases. This CDR3 has 15 amino acids. In DNA, the CDR3 is TGCAGCGTTGAAGTCTGGAGGGATGGGTCCTACGAGCAGTACTTC. The encoded protein is CSVEVWRDGSYEQYF.

Only a few counts were recorded for this clonotype. This sequence joins TRBV2 and TRBJ2-7; 11 bases agree with TRBD1. CDR1 SNHLY and CDR2 FYNNEI come from the germline V gene. J gave up 9 bases and V 1 base, and 14 bases lay outside the gene matches. CDR3 length: 17 amino acids. For the CDR3, the DNA is TGTGCCAGCAGTGAAGATGTCCCCGGGACAGGGGGTACGAGGCAGTACTTC. It specifies CASSEDVPGTGGTRQYF.

The chain recombines TRBV7-2 with TRBJ1-2; D gene unclear. V lost 6 bases to trimming and J lost 2 bases, with 13 bases between them. CDR3 length equals 14 residues. CDR1 and CDR2 (germline): SGHTA, FQGNSA. CDR3 region: CASSSGPLNYGYTF. CDR3 DNA: TGTGCCAGCAGTTCCGGACCTCTAAACTATGGCTACACCTTC.

The chain uses TRBV10-3 and TRBJ2-5, with D possibly matching TRBD1 (6 bases). In germline, CDR1 is ENHRY, CDR2 SYGVKD. The length of the CDR3 is 14 residues. V was cut by 2 bases and J by 5 bases, with 12 bases left in between. For the CDR3, the DNA is TGTGCCATCAGTGAGGGACAGACCGCGGAGACCCAGTACTTC. This encodes CAISEGQTAETQYF.

This clonotype was observed a handful of times. The chain uses TRBV12-3 or TRBV12-4 and TRBJ1-5, with a possible D match to TRBD1 (6 bases). Trimming cost V 5 bases and J 4 bases, with 18 bases left between them. The CDR3 is made up of 16 amino acids. CDR3 in DNA: TGTGCCAGCAGTGGGGGAACAGGGTTACCTAATCAGCCCCAGCATTTT. This sequence encodes CASSGGTGLPNQPQHF.

This clonotype has only a few counts. J is TRBJ1-4 and V is TRBV10-3, with 7 positions matching TRBD1. Trimming took 3 bases from V and 4 from J; bases not matched to a gene: 2. The CDR3 loop spans 14 amino acids. The germline V gene encodes CDR1 ENHRY and CDR2 SYGVKD. CDR3 DNA: TGTGCCATCAGTGAACAGGGGAGTAATGAAAAACTGTTTTTT. Residues: CAISEQGSNEKLFF.

This chain joins TRBV7-9 and TRBJ1-1; 7 nucleotides line up with TRBD1. V trimming: 4 bases; J trimming: 10 bases; junction bases outside the gene matches: 9. Germline CDR1 SEHNR, CDR2 FQNEAQ (reference sequence). This CDR3 has 13 amino acids. For the CDR3, the DNA is TGTGCCAGCAGCTACCAAAGGGGGCGGGGAGCTTTCTTT. Its protein is CASSYQRGRGAFF.

The rearrangement links TRBV20-1 to TRBJ1-1; D call uncertain. CDR1 and CDR2 from the germline V gene are DFQATT and SNEGSKA (reference sequence). Trimming pared 4 bases from V and 0 bases from J, leaving 6 bases between. This CDR3 has 12 amino acids. The DNA of the CDR3 is TGCAGTGCTATGTCAGTGAACACTGAAGCTTTCTTT. Translation gives CSAMSVNTEAFF.

With respect to this clonotype: A junction end diverges from the germline sequence, so it may reflect a read error. This sequence joins TRBV13 and TRBJ2-6; D remains ambiguous. Germline lookup yields CDR1 PRHDT and CDR2 FYEKMQ (reference sequence). This CDR3 is 14 amino acids long. CDR3 sequence reads: CASSQDPGANVLTF. CDR3 DNA sequence: TGCGCCAGCAGCCAAGATCCCGGGGCCAACGTCCTGACTTTC.

This clonotype was counted at least ten times. The chain employs TRBV2 and TRBJ1-2; D is undetermined. Germline CDR1 reads SNHLY; CDR2 reads FYNNEI. This CDR3 comprises 13 residues. V dropped 6 bases and J dropped 2 bases, with 10 bases sitting between them. The CDR3 reads CASSTDDNYGYTF. DNA of the CDR3: TGTGCCAGCAGCACCGACGACAACTATGGCTACACCTTC.

The rearrangement links TRBV5-4 to TRBJ1-5; TRBD1 matches 9 bases. This CDR3 spans 16 amino acids. The V segment lost 4 bases and the J segment 1 base; nucleotides outside the gene matches: 6. The germline gives CDR1 SGHNT, CDR2 YYREEE (reference sequence). The CDR3 loop is CASSLGQGRSNQPQHF. The CDR3 nucleotides are TGTGCCAGCAGCCTGGGACAGGGCCGCAGCAATCAGCCCCAGCATTTT.

The chain combines TRBV5-6 with TRBJ1-1; D is unresolved. The CDR3 is 15 amino acids. V was trimmed by 0 bases and J by 0 bases, leaving 9 bases between them. Germline V gives CDR1 SGHDT, CDR2 YYEEEE. CDR3 bases: TGTGCCAGCAGCTTGGCCGGGCAAGTGAACACTGAAGCTTTCTTT. It translates to CASSLAGQVNTEAFF.

This clonotype was detected only a few times. The genes are TRBV20-1 and TRBJ2-3; the D gene is possibly TRBD1 (5 bases). The ends were cut back, 6 bases at V and 0 bases at J, with 13 bases in the middle. CDR3 length: 14 amino acids. Germline lookup yields CDR1 DFQATT and CDR2 SNEGSKA (reference sequence). CDR3 sequence reads: CSASGAVSTDTQYF. CDR3 in DNA: TGCAGTGCCAGTGGGGCAGTTAGCACAGATACGCAGTATTTT.

This clonotype was counted a few times. This rearrangement joins TRBV10-3 to TRBJ2-7; D remains unclear. Trimming left V 10 bases short and J 6 bases short, with 25 bases between. Germline CDR1 and CDR2: ENHRY and SYGVKD. The CDR3 covers 15 residues. As DNA, the CDR3 is TGTGCCAGCAGCCAGACCGGGCTCCAGCCACCCGAGCAGTACTTC. Translated, it gives CASSQTGLQPPEQYF.

This clonotype occurred a few times. The chain has TRBV7-2 and TRBJ1-4, with a tentative D call TRBD1 (6 bases). The CDR3 has 17 amino acids. Deletions cut 3 bases from V and 0 bases from J, with 14 bases between. Germline V gene data show CDR1 as SGHTA and CDR2 as FQGNSA. Written as DNA, the CDR3 is TGTGCCAGCAGCTTGGGGGCTCGGGTCACAACTAATGAAAAACTGTTTTTT. Its protein product is CASSLGARVTTNEKLFF. Full variable domain (remainder filled in from reference TRBV7-2 and TRBJ1-4): GAGVSQSPSNKVTEKGKDVELRCDPISGHTALYWYRQSLGQGLEFLIYFQGNSAPDKSGLPSDRFSAERTGGSVSTLTIQRTQQEDSAVYLCASSLGARVTTNEKLFFGSGTQLSVL.

This clonotype was observed at least ten times. The chain joins TRBV10-3 to TRBJ2-7; D is ambiguous. Trimming left V 8 bases short and J 3 bases short, with 8 bases between. The CDR3 spans 11 residues. Germline V CDR1 and CDR2: ENHRY, SYGVKD. In DNA, the CDR3 is TGTGCCATCGCCGGCGGCTACGAGCAGTACTTC. Residues: CAIAGGYEQYF.

There are a few counts of this clonotype. The rearrangement links TRBV5-1 to TRBJ1-1, with TRBD1 as a possible D gene (6 bases). The CDR3 consists of 16 residues. Germline V gene lookup returns CDR1 SGHRS and CDR2 YFSETQ. With 2 bases removed from V and 4 bases from J, the gap between germline ends came to 18 bases. CDR3 residues: CASSFGMDSLGTEAFF. The CDR3 DNA is TGCGCCAGCAGCTTTGGGATGGACAGCTTGGGCACTGAAGCTTTCTTT.

This clonotype was picked up a small number of times. The CDR3 sequence is CAWSGTGVGELFF. As DNA, the CDR3 is TGTGCCTGGAGTGGGACAGGGGTCGGGGAGCTGTTTTTT. The rearrangement joins TRBV30 to TRBJ2-2; 9 nucleotides align to TRBD1. CDR1 and CDR2 from the germline V gene are GTSNPN and SVGIG (reference sequence). CDR3 size: 13 residues. V lost 1 base and J lost 7; bases outside the gene matches: 1.

J is TRBJ1-2 and V is TRBV11-2; no reliable D call. CDR1 and CDR2 from the germline V gene are SGHAT and FQNNGV. The CDR3 has 13 amino acids. With 4 bases removed from V and 4 bases from J, the gap between germline ends came to 10 bases. The CDR3 protein is CASSWQRGYGYTF. The CDR3 DNA is TGTGCCAGCAGCTGGCAGAGAGGCTATGGCTACACCTTC. The variable domain in full, completed from reference TRBV11-2 and TRBJ1-2, reads EAGVAQSPRYKIIEKRQSVAFWCNPISGHATLYWYQQILGQGPKLLIQFQNNGVVDDSQLPKDRFSAERLKGVDSTLKIQPAKLEDSAVYLCASSWQRGYGYTFGSGTRLTVV.

This clonotype has at least ten counts. This chain links TRBV6-6 with TRBJ1-1, with D possibly matching TRBD1 (5 bases). V was pared by 10 bases and J by 0 bases, with 12 bases between. Germline V gives CDR1 MNHNY, CDR2 SVGAGI (reference sequence). The CDR3 totals 13 residues. DNA of the CDR3: TGTGCCACTAGTTGGGGGTTGAACACTGAAGCTTTCTTT. As protein: CATSWGLNTEAFF.

The chain uses TRBV2 and TRBJ2-6, with TRBD1 as a possible D gene (6 bases). Per germline, CDR1 SNHLY and CDR2 FYNNEI. The CDR3 contains 14 residues. The V gene lost 6 bases and the J gene lost 4 bases, with 10 bases spanning the gap. CDR3 sequence reads: CASRETGGANVLTF. The CDR3 nucleotides read TGTGCCAGCAGGGAAACAGGGGGGGCCAACGTCCTGACTTTC.

This clonotype has more than one count but fewer than ten. The chain couples TRBV6-5 to TRBJ2-5, with D hard to call. The CDR3 consists of 11 residues. The V end lost 8 bases, the J end lost 5 bases, and 9 bases lay between the germline ends. The germline gives CDR1 MNHEY, CDR2 SVGAGI. CDR3 in DNA: TGTGCCAGCTGCATAGTGGAGACCCAGTACTTC. Its protein is CASCIVETQYF.

To note about this clonotype: This may arise from a read error, as a much more abundant clone is one base away. V gene TRBV20-1 combines with J gene TRBJ1-1; no clear D. The germline V gene has CDR1 DFQATT and CDR2 SNEGSKA (reference sequence). The CDR3 sequence is 12 residues long. The CDR3 sequence is CSALSRNTGAFF. As DNA, the CDR3 is TGCAGTGCTCTCTCCAGGAACACTGGAGCTTTCTTT.

This clonotype has a count of ten or more. The genes are TRBV19 and TRBJ1-2; 9 bases map to TRBD1. Germline V gene lookup returns CDR1 LNHDA and CDR2 SQIVND (reference sequence). The CDR3 totals 14 residues. The V gene end was trimmed by 5 bases and the J gene end by 2 bases; junction bases not matched to a gene: 3. The CDR3 DNA is TGTGCCAGTAGTTCGGGACAGGGCAACTATGGCTACACCTTC. Protein sequence: CASSSGQGNYGYTF.

This sequence joins TRBV7-8 and TRBJ2-7; D is undetermined. Per germline, CDR1 SGHVS and CDR2 FQNEAQ. The CDR3 runs 16 residues. V was cut by 5 bases and J by 0 bases, with 17 bases left in between. The chain's CDR3 is CASSLRRVFPSYEQYF. The CDR3 DNA sequence: TGTGCCAGCAGCCTGAGACGGGTTTTCCCCTCCTACGAGCAGTACTTC.